The present TCR beta chain was sequenced within a study of CDR3 diversity in severe acne. A single record per CDR3 protein comes from TCRdb applying MiXCR to the PCR reads. The sample includes 85,000 to 120,000 distinct CDR3 sequences, approximately 47% of them seen just once. Between the trimmed V and J ends, which lost 7 bases and 6 bases, there was a span of 8 bases. CDR3 length: 12 amino acids. The germline V gene encodes CDR1 KGHDR and CDR2 SFDVKD. The sample comprised blood. V gene TRBV24-1 combines with J gene TRBJ2-2; tentatively, D is TRBD1 (6 bases). The receptor was isolated from a male donor with acne. The CDR3 bases are TGTGCCACCAGAGGGGGTGCCGGGGAGCTGTTTTTT. This sequence encodes CATRGGAGELFF.